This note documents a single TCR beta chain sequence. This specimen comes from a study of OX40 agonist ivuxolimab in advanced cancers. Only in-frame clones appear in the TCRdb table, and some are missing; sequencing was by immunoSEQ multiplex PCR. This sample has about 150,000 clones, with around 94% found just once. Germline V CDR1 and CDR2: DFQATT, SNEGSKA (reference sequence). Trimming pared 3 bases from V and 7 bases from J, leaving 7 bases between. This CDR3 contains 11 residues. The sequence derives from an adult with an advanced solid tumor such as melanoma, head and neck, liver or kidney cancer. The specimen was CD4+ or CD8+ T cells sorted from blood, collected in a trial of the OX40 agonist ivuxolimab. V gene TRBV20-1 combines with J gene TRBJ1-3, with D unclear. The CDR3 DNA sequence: TGCAGTGCTAGTAGAGGGAACACCATATATTTT. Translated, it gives CSASRGNTIYF.